Shown below are 32 T cell receptor beta chains from a single sample sequenced in a study of cytomegalovirus exposure and HLA in healthy donors. PCR primers comprised 60 Vbeta and 13 Jbeta primers. Libraries were prepared by immunoSEQ multiplex PCR; TCRdb keeps only in-frame clonotypes and omits some of them. The sample is made up of some 76,000 clones, and the top ten hold 4.5% to 6% of it. Sequencing used PBMCs. The receptors were sampled from a man between 35 and 55 years old in good health and CMV-seronegative.

To note about this clone: At one end the junction does not follow the germline gene, possibly because of a read error. This chain connects TRBV4-2 to TRBJ2-7; 11 bases map to TRBD2. The CDR3 covers 17 residues. Germline loops: CDR1 LGHNA, CDR2 YNFKEQ. In DNA form, the CDR3 reads TGTGCCAGCAGTCAAGGTGTAGTAGCGGGAGGGCCCAACGAGCAGTACTTC. It translates to CASSQGVVAGGPNEQYF.

V is TRBV4-1 and J is TRBJ1-2, with a tentative D call TRBD1 (5 bases). Between the trimmed V and J ends, which lost 0 bases and 8 bases, there was a span of 13 bases. Looked up from germline, CDR1 is MGHRA and CDR2 is YSYEKL. CDR3 length equals 14 residues. CDR3 loop: CASSQDQGSYGYTF. The CDR3 DNA is TGCGCCAGCAGCCAAGATCAGGGCTCGTACGGCTACACCTTC.

The chain recombines TRBV28 with TRBJ1-2, with D possibly TRBD1 on 5 matching bases. V lost 6 bases and J lost 2, with 10 bases in between. Per the germline V gene, CDR1 is MDHEN and CDR2 is SYDVKM. The CDR3 sequence is 13 residues long. The CDR3 spells CASRPDSNYGYTF. CDR3 DNA sequence: TGTGCCAGCAGGCCCGACAGCAACTATGGCTACACCTTC.

This chain joins TRBV9 and TRBJ2-1, with a weak D call TRBD2 (6 bases). Germline lookup yields CDR1 SGDLS and CDR2 YYNGEE. The CDR3 is 14 residues long. V lost 4 bases to trimming and J lost 5 bases, with 13 bases between them. In DNA, the CDR3 is TGTGCCAGCAGCCCGGGACTCGCCAACAATGAGCAGTTCTTC. This sequence encodes CASSPGLANNEQFF.

The CDR3: CASSIGVPARSNQPQHF. The CDR3 nucleotides read TGTGCCAGTAGTATCGGGGTCCCGGCCAGAAGCAATCAGCCCCAGCATTTT. The V and J genes are TRBV19 and TRBJ1-5; D unresolved. The CDR3 totals 17 residues. Between the trimmed V and J ends, which lost 3 bases and 1 base, there was a span of 16 bases. The germline V gene encodes CDR1 LNHDA and CDR2 SQIVND (reference sequence).

The CDR3 DNA reads TGCAGCGTTGAGCACAACAGGGTTCCGGGCTACACCTTC. Translating it yields CSVEHNRVPGYTF. This chain links TRBV29-1 with TRBJ1-2; possible D gene TRBD1, 6 bases. From germline, CDR1 is SQVTM and CDR2 ANQGSEA. V gave up 3 bases and J gave up 8 bases, with 16 bases separating them. This CDR3 is built from 13 residues.

The chain couples TRBV11-2 to TRBJ1-3; D is ambiguous. Trimming stripped 2 bases from V and 0 bases from J, with 8 bases between. Germline CDR1 and CDR2: SGHAT and FQNNGV. There are 15 residues in the CDR3. The CDR3 coding sequence is TGTGCCAGCAGCTTATCTGACAACTCTGGAAACACCATATATTTT. Protein product: CASSLSDNSGNTIYF.

This chain links TRBV5-6 with TRBJ1-2; TRBD1 matches at 9 bases. The V segment lost 3 bases and the J segment 3 bases; nucleotides outside the gene matches: 9. The CDR3 extends over 16 amino acids. Germline V gives CDR1 SGHDT, CDR2 YYEEEE. CDR3 sequence (DNA): TGTGCCAGCAGCTCGGGGACAGGGATATCGTACTATGGCTACACCTTC. It codes for CASSSGTGISYYGYTF.

This rearrangement joins TRBV5-6 to TRBJ2-1; 8 positions match TRBD2. Germline CDR1 is SGHDT and CDR2 is YYEEEE. The J segment lost 4 bases and the V segment lost 7 bases, leaving 10 bases of the junction unmatched. The CDR3 has 15 residues. CDR3 nucleotides: TGTGCCAGCGAAGCCAGGACTAGCACTTACAATGAGCAGTTCTTC. Amino acids: CASEARTSTYNEQFF.

This chain links TRBV7-9 with TRBJ2-7, with 8 bases that match TRBD2. This CDR3 has 13 residues. The ends lost 0 bases at V and 7 bases at J; junction bases unmatched: 2. CDR1 SEHNR and CDR2 FQNEAQ come from the germline V gene (reference sequence). CDR3 in DNA: TGTGCCAGCAGCTTAGCTGGGACTAGAGAGCAGTACTTC. It translates to CASSLAGTREQYF.

The V call is TRBV11-2, the J call TRBJ1-1; D not resolved. The length of the CDR3 is 14 residues. CDR1 and CDR2 from the germline V gene are SGHAT and FQNNGV. V was trimmed by 3 bases and J by 1 base, leaving 9 bases between them. As DNA, the CDR3 is TGTGCCAGCAGCTTCTACTCTCGGAACACTGAAGCTTTCTTT. Residues: CASSFYSRNTEAFF.

The chain links TRBV2 to TRBJ2-3; TRBD2 matches 10 bases. The germline gives CDR1 SNHLY, CDR2 FYNNEI. With V trimmed by 8 bases and J by 4 bases, 15 bases remained unmatched. This CDR3 is built from 17 residues. Here the CDR3 DNA reads TGTGCCAGCCGTTTTCCCGGGTCAAGCGGGGGGGCAGATACGCAGTATTTT. It codes for CASRFPGSSGGADTQYF.

Notes on this clone: This same CDR3 is encoded by further DNA sequences in the sample. J is TRBJ2-5 and V is TRBV11-3, with D possibly matching TRBD2 (6 bases). Germline CDR1 is SGHNT and CDR2 is YENEEA. Trimming shortened V by 7 bases and J by 1 base, and 19 bases separated the two germline ends. CDR3 length: 16 residues. CDR3 nucleotide sequence: TGTGCCAGCAAGCCAAGGAGGGGATCCCTCCAAGAGACCCAGTACTTC. Its protein product is CASKPRRGSLQETQYF.

The chain couples TRBV29-1 to TRBJ2-7, with 8 positions matching TRBD1. The length of the CDR3 is 14 residues. V lost 7 bases, J lost 2 bases, and 10 bases stayed unmatched. Germline CDR1 and CDR2: SQVTM and ANQGSEA. CDR3 bases: TGCAGCGCTGGACAGGGTATGGGAGCCTACGAGCAGTACTTC. Protein: CSAGQGMGAYEQYF.

Note on this clone: Germline is not matched at one junction end, which may reflect a read error. The DNA of the CDR3 is TGTGCCAGCATTTTAGCGGGGCGCACAGATACGCAGTATTTT. Translated: CASILAGRTDTQYF. The V call is TRBV28, the J call TRBJ2-3; 8 nucleotides align to TRBD2. The CDR3 spans 14 residues. Germline CDR1 is MDHEN and CDR2 is SYDVKM.

J is TRBJ1-6 and V is TRBV14; D is unclear. The CDR3 contains 16 residues. Germline loops: CDR1 SGHDN, CDR2 FVKESK. The V end was cut by 1 base, the J end by 5 bases, with 12 bases between. Written as DNA, the CDR3 is TGTGCCAGCAGCCAAGTTGCGACCAGGAATAATTCACCCCTCCACTTT. It yields the protein CASSQVATRNNSPLHF.

The chain uses TRBV10-1 and TRBJ2-3, with TRBD2 identical over 11 bases. The V and J ends lost 8 bases and 5 bases, in that order; junction bases with no gene match: 9. The CDR3 length is 15 residues. CDR1 is WNHNN, CDR2 SYGVQD, per germline (reference sequence). The CDR3 loop is CASASTSGSGDTQYF. The CDR3 DNA is TGCGCCAGCGCTTCTACTAGCGGGAGTGGAGATACGCAGTATTTT.

The chain uses TRBV12-5 and TRBJ2-3; D may be TRBD1 (7 bases). The CDR3 is 17 residues long. Trimming removed 9 bases from V and 4 bases from J, with 26 bases in between. Germline values: CDR1 LGHNT, CDR2 FRNRAP. CDR3 DNA sequence: TGTGCTAGCGCTCCGACCGGGGGACAGAGAGGCGCAGATACGCAGTATTTT. Encoded protein: CASAPTGGQRGADTQYF.

The chain couples TRBV5-1 to TRBJ2-7; D remains ambiguous. The V gene's germline CDR1 is SGHRS and CDR2 YFSETQ. V lost 0 bases and J lost 1, with 14 bases in between. The length of the CDR3 is 16 residues. CDR3 amino acids: CASSLASPLMSYEQYF. The CDR3 DNA is TGCGCCAGCAGCTTGGCCAGTCCATTGATGTCCTACGAGCAGTACTTC.

The genes are TRBV30 and TRBJ2-1; 10 bases align to TRBD2. The CDR3 is made up of 14 amino acids. V lost 8 bases, J lost 8 bases, and 12 bases stayed unmatched. CDR1 and CDR2 (germline): GTSNPN, SVGIG (reference sequence). The CDR3: CAVLPSGRRDEQFF. The CDR3 nucleotides are TGTGCCGTACTCCCTAGCGGGAGACGGGATGAGCAGTTCTTC.

The CDR3, as DNA: TGCGCCAGCAGCCCACGGCAGGGGTCAAATAGCTATGGCTACACCTTC. It is translated as CASSPRQGSNSYGYTF. The rearrangement links TRBV5-1 to TRBJ1-2, with a possible D match to TRBD1 (6 bases). From germline, CDR1 is SGHRS and CDR2 YFSETQ. This CDR3 is built from 16 residues. Trimming cost V 4 bases and J 4 bases, with 20 bases left between them.

The CDR3 sequence is CASSSLAGGPTGGTGELFF. In DNA form, the CDR3 reads TGCGCCAGCAGCTCACTAGCGGGAGGTCCTACGGGGGGCACCGGGGAGCTGTTTTTT. The genes are TRBV4-3 and TRBJ2-2, with 12 bases that match TRBD2. Trimming at V came to 5 bases and at J to 4 bases, leaving 14 bases not matched to a gene. CDR1 is LGHNA, CDR2 YSLEER, per germline. The CDR3 runs to 19 residues.

The rearrangement links TRBV9 to TRBJ1-1, with D unresolved. The V gene lost 1 base and the J gene lost 1 base, with 11 bases spanning the gap. Germline V gene sequence: CDR1 SGDLS, CDR2 YYNGEE. This CDR3 contains 15 residues. This chain's CDR3 is CASSVPPTGNTEAFF. CDR3 nucleotides: TGTGCCAGCAGCGTACCCCCTACGGGGAACACTGAAGCTTTCTTT.

This chain connects TRBV7-2 to TRBJ2-7, with 8 bases matching TRBD2. Per the germline V gene, CDR1 is SGHTA and CDR2 is FQGNSA. The CDR3 is 16 residues long. Unmatched junction bases numbered 7, after V lost 2 bases and J lost 1 base. The CDR3 region is CASSLIAASGSYEQYF. The CDR3 DNA is TGTGCCAGCAGCTTAATCGCGGCTAGCGGGTCCTACGAGCAGTACTTC.

This chain connects TRBV7-2 to TRBJ1-2; D not certain. There are 12 residues in the CDR3. Germline values: CDR1 SGHTA, CDR2 FQGNSA. Trimming left V 6 bases short and J 7 bases short, with 12 bases between. The CDR3 reads CASSLTTSGYTF. CDR3 bases: TGTGCCAGCAGTCTTACCACTTCTGGCTACACCTTC.

This chain links TRBV5-8 with TRBJ2-4, with D hard to call. The germline gives CDR1 SGHTS, CDR2 YDEGEE. The V end was cut by 2 bases, the J end by 5 bases, with 5 bases between. The CDR3 is 12 amino acids. As DNA, the CDR3 is TGTGCCAGCAGCTTTAATGAAAACATTCAGTACTTC. Its protein product is CASSFNENIQYF.

The CDR3 nucleotides read TGTGCCAGCCCGGGGGGACTAGCGGGAGGGCGGAGCACAGATACGCAGTATTTT. The encoded protein is CASPGGLAGGRSTDTQYF. V usage is TRBV2 and J usage is TRBJ2-3, with 16 bases identical to TRBD2. The trim removed 8 bases at V and 0 bases at J, leaving 8 bases unmatched. This CDR3 is built from 18 residues. Germline V gene data show CDR1 as SNHLY and CDR2 as FYNNEI.

The gene calls are TRBV4-3 and TRBJ2-1, with 10 bases matching TRBD2. The CDR3 sequence is 16 residues long. CDR1 is LGHNA and CDR2 is YSLEER in the germline V gene. J lost 5 bases, V lost 1 base, and 5 bases had no gene match. The CDR3 spells CASSQVLAGVNNEQFF. The DNA for the CDR3 is TGCGCCAGCAGCCAAGTGCTAGCGGGGGTAAACAATGAGCAGTTCTTC.

V is TRBV25-1 and J is TRBJ2-5; 11 bases match TRBD1. Trimming took 9 bases from V and 3 from J; bases not matched to a gene: 15. The CDR3 runs 17 residues. Germline V gene data show CDR1 as MGHDK and CDR2 as SYGVNS. The CDR3 reads CARPGQGELIREETQYF. The CDR3 DNA is TGTGCCAGACCGGGACAGGGGGAATTGATCCGGGAAGAGACCCAGTACTTC. The complete variable domain, with remaining parts taken from reference TRBV25-1 and TRBJ2-5, reads EADIYQTPRYLVIGTGKKITLECSQTMGHDKMYWYQQDPGMELHLIHYSYGVNSTEKGDLSSESTVSRIRTEHFPLTLESARPSHTSQYLCARPGQGELIREETQYFGPGTRLLVL.

CDR3 amino acids: CASNFLGQQETQYF. CDR3 sequence (DNA): TGCGCCAGCAACTTCCTGGGACAACAAGAGACCCAGTACTTC. The chain links TRBV10-2 to TRBJ2-5; TRBD1 is a possible D gene (6 bases). This CDR3 has 14 amino acids. With 7 bases removed from V and 2 bases from J, the gap between germline ends came to 14 bases. CDR1 and CDR2 (germline): WSHSY, SAAADI.

The genes are TRBV4-3 and TRBJ2-1; D possibly corresponds to TRBD2 (6 bases). Germline lookup yields CDR1 LGHNA and CDR2 YSLEER. The CDR3 extends over 16 amino acids. The V end was cut by 4 bases, the J end by 5 bases, with 18 bases between. The CDR3 protein is CASSPGLGGLNNEQFF. DNA for the CDR3: TGCGCCAGCAGCCCCGGATTGGGGGGTCTCAACAATGAGCAGTTCTTC.

The CDR3 nucleotides read TGTGCCATCTCGACTAGCGGGGGTGACAATGAGCAGTTCTTC. Encoded protein: CAISTSGGDNEQFF. The V gene is TRBV10-3, the J gene TRBJ2-1, with 12 bases fitting TRBD2. Germline CDR1 reads ENHRY; CDR2 reads SYGVKD. After removal of 8 bases from V and 5 bases from J, the junction contained 4 bases not matched to a gene. CDR3 length equals 14 residues.